This T cell receptor beta chain was retrieved from a study of blood T cell repertoires in COVID-19. Germline values: CDR1 SEHNR, CDR2 FQNEAQ (reference sequence). The CDR3 totals 15 residues. Germline trimming cut 5 bases from V and 6 bases from J; bases unmatched to any gene: 6. Repertoires were generated with immunoSEQ multiplex PCR, while TCRdb's copy carries only in-frame clones and drops some. Of fewer than 85,000 clones in the sample, 75% to 85% are singletons; the top ten hold 6.5% to 7.5%. This clonotype originated in a man younger than 40 with COVID-19, enrolled during active disease. The sample taken for sequencing was peripheral blood. The J gene is TRBJ1-4, the V gene TRBV7-9; the match to TRBD1 covers 10 bases. The CDR3 DNA reads as TGTGCCAGCAGCCCCGGGGGACAGGGGCATGAAAAACTGTTTTTT. Its translation is CASSPGGQGHEKLFF. The complete variable domain, with remaining parts taken from reference TRBV7-9 and TRBJ1-4, reads DTGVSQNPRHKITKRGQNVTFRCDPISEHNRLYWYRQTLGQGPEFLTYFQNEAQLEKSRLLSDRFSAERPKGSFSTLEIQRTEQGDSAMYLCASSPGGQGHEKLFFGSGTQLSVL.